One T cell receptor beta chain is described in this entry. Antigen: not known. In the authors' workflow: A productive frequency of 2.59 x 10-5 was the lowest detectable. Some clones are missing from TCRdb's copy, which holds only in-frame ones; the method was immunoSEQ multiplex PCR. The V and J calls and clone size come from that table; D and trimming were worked out from the DNA. This table has under 35,000 clones, around three quarters appearing once. The data stem from a study of STAT5B mutations in CD4+ large granular lymphocyte leukemia. The study's findings and limits: Compared with healthy controls (2/35), patient top clones favored TRBV06 (8/27).

The CDR3 has 15 residues. The V gene's germline CDR1 is MNHNY and CDR2 SVGAGI (reference sequence). J was trimmed by 0 bases and V by 6 bases; bases with no gene match: 5. Input material: CD4+ T cells from blood buffy coats. The TCR comes from a human donor in good health. The genes are TRBV6-6 and TRBJ1-5, with 7 bases fitting TRBD1. The DNA of the CDR3 is TGTGCCAGCAGAGAGACAGGGTATAGCAATCAGCCCCAGCATTTT. The encoded protein is CASRETGYSNQPQHF.